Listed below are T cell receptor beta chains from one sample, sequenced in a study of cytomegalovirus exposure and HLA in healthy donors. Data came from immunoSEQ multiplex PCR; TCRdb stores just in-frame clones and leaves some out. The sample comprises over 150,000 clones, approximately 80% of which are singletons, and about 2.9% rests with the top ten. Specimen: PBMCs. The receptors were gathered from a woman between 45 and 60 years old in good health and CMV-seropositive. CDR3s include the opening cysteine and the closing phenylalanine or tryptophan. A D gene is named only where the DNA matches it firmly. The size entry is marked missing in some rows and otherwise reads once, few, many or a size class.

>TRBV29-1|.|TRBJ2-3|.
TGCAGCGTTGAAAGGGGGGGGACGGCTAGCACAGATACGCAGTATTTT
CSVERGGTASTDTQYF
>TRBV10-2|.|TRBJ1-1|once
TGCGCCAGCACTGACCCTGACAATACTGAAGCTTTCTTT
CASTDPDNTEAFF
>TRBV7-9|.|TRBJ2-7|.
TGTGCCAGCAGCTTAGAGGGGAAGGGGTCCTACGAGCAGTACTTC
CASSLEGKGSYEQYF
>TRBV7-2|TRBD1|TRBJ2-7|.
TGTGCCAGCAGTCTCGACAGGGGGGGCGAGCAGTACTTC
CASSLDRGGEQYF
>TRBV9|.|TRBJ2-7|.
TGTGCCAGCAGCGTATCCCTGGACAGAACCTACGAGCAGTACTTC
CASSVSLDRTYEQYF
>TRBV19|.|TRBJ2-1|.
TGTGCCAGCGCCCTGGGACACTACAATGAGCAGTTCTTC
CASALGHYNEQFF
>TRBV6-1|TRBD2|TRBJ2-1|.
TGTGCCAGCAGGGACGGGGGGAGTGAGCAGTTCTTC
CASRDGGSEQFF
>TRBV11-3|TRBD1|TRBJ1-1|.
TGTGCCAGCAGCTTAGGGCGGTCGACAGGGGGCGAGGAAGCTTTCTTT
CASSLGRSTGGEEAFF
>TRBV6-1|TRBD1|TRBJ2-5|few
TGTGCCAGCAGTTCGACAGGGGTAGACACCCAGTACTTC
CASSSTGVDTQYF
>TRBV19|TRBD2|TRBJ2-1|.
TGTGCCAGTAGTAGCCTAGCGGGAGTCTCCTACAATGAGCAGTTCTTC
CASSSLAGVSYNEQFF
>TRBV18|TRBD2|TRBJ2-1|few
TGTGCCAGCTCACGCGGGACTAGCGGGAACAATGAGCAGTTCTTC
CASSRGTSGNNEQFF
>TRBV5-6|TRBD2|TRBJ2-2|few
TGTGCCAGCAGCTTGATGACTAGCGGGGGGAACACCGGGGAGCTGTTTTTT
CASSLMTSGGNTGELFF
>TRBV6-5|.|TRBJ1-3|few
TGTGCCAGCAGGACGGCCGGGGGAAACACCATATATTTT
CASRTAGGNTIYF
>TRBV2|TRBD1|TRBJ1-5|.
TGTGCCAGCAGTGAAAAGAGGACAGGGGGCCAACAGCCCCAGCATTTT
CASSEKRTGGQQPQHF
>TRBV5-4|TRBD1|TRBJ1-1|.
TGTGCCAGCAGCTCGCCGACAGGGGGTTACACTGAAGCTTTCTTT
CASSSPTGGYTEAFF
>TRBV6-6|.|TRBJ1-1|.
TGTGCCAGCAGTTCCTACAGGGATTCGAACACTGAAGCTTTCTTT
CASSSYRDSNTEAFF
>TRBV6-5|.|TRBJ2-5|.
TGTGCCAGCCACATGGCGGGGTCACAAGAGACCCAGTACTTC
CASHMAGSQETQYF